This T cell receptor beta chain was recovered during a study of T cell responses to AZD1222 COVID-19 vaccine. Clones were sequenced by immunoSEQ multiplex PCR, and TCRdb holds only the in-frame ones, with some missing. Among over 130,000 clones listed, approximately 87% were seen once. The V gene end was trimmed by 7 bases and the J gene end by 0 bases; junction bases not matched to a gene: 13. CDR1 and CDR2 from the germline V gene are KGHSY and FQNENV. The CDR3 loop spans 20 amino acids. The chain has TRBV16 and TRBJ2-6, with 12 bases lining up with TRBD1. The sequenced sample was peripheral blood, obtained 28 days after the second AZD1222 dose. This TCR derives from an adult who received the AZD1222 COVID-19 vaccine. The CDR3: CASNEPGQGAGSSGANVLTF. In nucleotides, the CDR3 is TGTGCCAGCAACGAACCGGGACAGGGGGCTGGAAGCTCTGGGGCCAACGTCCTGACTTTC. Variable domain in full (rest from reference TRBV16 and TRBJ2-6): GEEVAQTPKHLVRGEGQKAKLYCAPIKGHSYVFWYQQVLKNEFKFLISFQNENVFDETGMPKERFSAKCLPNSPCSLEIQATKLEDSAVYFCASNEPGQGAGSSGANVLTFGAGSRLTVL.